This T cell receptor (beta chain) appears in the sequencing data of a study of T cell responses to AZD1222 COVID-19 vaccine. CDR3 length: 19 amino acids. CDR1 is SGHAT and CDR2 is FQNNGV in the germline V gene. V dropped 5 bases and J dropped 1; count of bases not matched to a gene: 10. The repertoire was sequenced with immunoSEQ multiplex PCR; TCRdb's copy has only in-frame clones and lacks some. The sample contains 120,000 to 150,000 clones, 80% to 90% of which appear only once. This clonotype was sampled from an adult in good health. The chain couples TRBV11-2 to TRBJ2-1, with 14 bases matching TRBD2. Material: peripheral blood, obtained on day 0 of AZD1222 vaccination. CDR3 region: CASSRTTSGRARSYNEQFF. DNA of the CDR3: TGTGCCAGCAGCCGGACGACTAGCGGGAGGGCGAGGTCCTACAATGAGCAGTTCTTC.